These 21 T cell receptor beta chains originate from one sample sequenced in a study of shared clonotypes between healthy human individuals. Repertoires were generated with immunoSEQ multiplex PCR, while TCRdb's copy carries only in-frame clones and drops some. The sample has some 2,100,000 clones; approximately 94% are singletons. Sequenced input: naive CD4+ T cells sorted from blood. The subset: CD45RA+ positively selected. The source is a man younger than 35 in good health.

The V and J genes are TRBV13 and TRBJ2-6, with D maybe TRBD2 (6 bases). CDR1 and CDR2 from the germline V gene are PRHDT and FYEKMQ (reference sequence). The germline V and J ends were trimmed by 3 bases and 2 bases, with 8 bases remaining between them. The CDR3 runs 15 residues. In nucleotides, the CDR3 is TGTGCCAGCAGCTTTACGGGAGCTGGGGCCAACGTCCTGACTTTC. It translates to CASSFTGAGANVLTF.

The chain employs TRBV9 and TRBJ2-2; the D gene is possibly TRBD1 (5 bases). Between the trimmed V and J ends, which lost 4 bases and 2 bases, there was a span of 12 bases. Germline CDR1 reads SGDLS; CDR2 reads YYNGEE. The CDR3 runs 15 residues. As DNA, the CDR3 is TGTGCCAGCAGCCAAGGGCGGACAAACACCGGGGAGCTGTTTTTT. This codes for CASSQGRTNTGELFF.

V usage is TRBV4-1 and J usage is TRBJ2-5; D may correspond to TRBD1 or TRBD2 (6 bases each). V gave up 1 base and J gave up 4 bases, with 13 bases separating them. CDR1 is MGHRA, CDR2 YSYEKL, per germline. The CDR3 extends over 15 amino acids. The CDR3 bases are TGCGCCAGCAGCCAAGGGGGGGCAGCTGGAGAGACCCAGTACTTC. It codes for CASSQGGAAGETQYF.

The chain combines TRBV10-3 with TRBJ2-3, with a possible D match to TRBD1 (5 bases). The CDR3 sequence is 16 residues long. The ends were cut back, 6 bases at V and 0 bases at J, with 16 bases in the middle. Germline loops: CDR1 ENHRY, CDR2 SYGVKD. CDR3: CAISFDRPASTDTQYF. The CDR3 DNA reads TGTGCCATCAGCTTCGACAGACCCGCTAGCACAGATACGCAGTATTTT.

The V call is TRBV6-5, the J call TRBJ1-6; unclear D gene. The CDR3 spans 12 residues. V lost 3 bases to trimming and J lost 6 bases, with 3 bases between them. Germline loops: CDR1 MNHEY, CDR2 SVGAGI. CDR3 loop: CASSYGNSPLHF. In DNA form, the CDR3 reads TGTGCCAGCAGTTATGGTAATTCACCCCTCCACTTT.

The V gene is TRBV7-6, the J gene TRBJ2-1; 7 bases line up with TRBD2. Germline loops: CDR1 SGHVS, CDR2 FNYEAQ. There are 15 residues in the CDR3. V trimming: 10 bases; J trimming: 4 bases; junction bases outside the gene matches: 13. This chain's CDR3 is CATSEGRGKYNEQFF. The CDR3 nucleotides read TGTGCCACCTCTGAAGGGCGGGGGAAGTACAATGAGCAGTTCTTC.

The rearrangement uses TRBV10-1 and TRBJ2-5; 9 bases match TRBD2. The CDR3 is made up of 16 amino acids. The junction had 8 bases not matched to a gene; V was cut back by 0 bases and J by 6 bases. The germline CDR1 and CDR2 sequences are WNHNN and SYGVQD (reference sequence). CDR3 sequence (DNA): TGCGCCAGCAGTGAGTCTCGGCCTAGCGGGATACAGACCCAGTACTTC. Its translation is CASSESRPSGIQTQYF.

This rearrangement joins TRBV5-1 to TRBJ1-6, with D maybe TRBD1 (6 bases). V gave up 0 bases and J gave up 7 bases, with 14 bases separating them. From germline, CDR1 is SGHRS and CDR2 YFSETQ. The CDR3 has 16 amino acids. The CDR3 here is CASSLAIGDRNSPLHF. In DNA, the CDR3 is TGCGCCAGCAGCTTGGCCATTGGAGACAGGAATTCACCCCTCCACTTT.

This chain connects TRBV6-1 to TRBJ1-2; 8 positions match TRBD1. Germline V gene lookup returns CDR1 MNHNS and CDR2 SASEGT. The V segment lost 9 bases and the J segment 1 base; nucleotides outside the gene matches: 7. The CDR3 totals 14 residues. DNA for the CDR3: TGTGCCAGTCCGGGACAGGAATTTAACTATGGCTACACCTTC. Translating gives CASPGQEFNYGYTF.

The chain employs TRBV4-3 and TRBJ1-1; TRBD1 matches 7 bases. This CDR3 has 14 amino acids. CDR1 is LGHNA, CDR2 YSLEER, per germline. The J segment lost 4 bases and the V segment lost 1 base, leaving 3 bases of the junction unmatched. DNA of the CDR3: TGCGCCAGCAGCCAAGTGGCAGGGGGCACTGAAGCTTTCTTT. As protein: CASSQVAGGTEAFF.

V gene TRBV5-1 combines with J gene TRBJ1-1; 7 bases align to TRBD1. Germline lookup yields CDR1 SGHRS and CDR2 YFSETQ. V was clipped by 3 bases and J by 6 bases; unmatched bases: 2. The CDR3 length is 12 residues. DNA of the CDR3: TGCGCCAGCAGCTACAGGGGACCTGAAGCTTTCTTT. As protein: CASSYRGPEAFF.

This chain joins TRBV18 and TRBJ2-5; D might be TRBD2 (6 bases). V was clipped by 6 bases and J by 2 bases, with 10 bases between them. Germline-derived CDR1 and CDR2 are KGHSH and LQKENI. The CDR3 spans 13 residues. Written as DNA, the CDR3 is TGTGCCAGCTCGGGAGGTCAACAAGAGACCCAGTACTTC. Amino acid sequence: CASSGGQQETQYF.

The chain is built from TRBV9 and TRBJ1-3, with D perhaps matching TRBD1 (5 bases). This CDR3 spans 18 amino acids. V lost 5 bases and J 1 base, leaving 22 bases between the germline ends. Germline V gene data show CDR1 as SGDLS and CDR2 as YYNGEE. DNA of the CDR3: TGTGCCAGCAGTCCTCAAAGCACGGGGCAGAAGTCTGGAAACACCATATATTTT. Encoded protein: CASSPQSTGQKSGNTIYF.

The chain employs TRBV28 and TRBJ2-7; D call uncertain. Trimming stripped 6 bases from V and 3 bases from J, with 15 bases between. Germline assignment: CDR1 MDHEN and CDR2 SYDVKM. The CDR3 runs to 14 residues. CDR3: CASSPLVLGYEQYF. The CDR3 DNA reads TGTGCCAGCAGCCCGCTGGTGTTGGGCTACGAGCAGTACTTC. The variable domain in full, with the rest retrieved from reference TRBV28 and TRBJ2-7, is DVKVTQSSRYLVKRTGEKVFLECVQDMDHENMFWYRQDPGLGLRLIYFSYDVKMKEKGDIPEGYSVSREKKERFSLILESASTNQTSMYLCASSPLVLGYEQYFGPGTRLTVT.

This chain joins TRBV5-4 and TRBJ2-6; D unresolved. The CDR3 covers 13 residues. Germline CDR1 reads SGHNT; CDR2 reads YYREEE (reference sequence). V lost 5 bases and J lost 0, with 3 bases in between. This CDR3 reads CASRPSGANVLTF. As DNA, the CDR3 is TGTGCCAGCAGACCCTCTGGGGCCAACGTCCTGACTTTC.

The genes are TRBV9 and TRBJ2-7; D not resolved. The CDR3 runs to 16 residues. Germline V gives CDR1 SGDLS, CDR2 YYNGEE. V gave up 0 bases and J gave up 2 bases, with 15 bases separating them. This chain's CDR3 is CASSVASSPWPYEQYF. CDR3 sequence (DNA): TGTGCCAGCAGCGTAGCATCCTCCCCCTGGCCCTACGAGCAGTACTTC.

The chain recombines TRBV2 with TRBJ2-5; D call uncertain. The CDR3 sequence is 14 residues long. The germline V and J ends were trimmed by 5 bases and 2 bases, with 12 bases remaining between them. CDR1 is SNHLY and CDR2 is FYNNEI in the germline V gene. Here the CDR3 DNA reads TGTGCCAGCAGTAGGCTAGTGAAACAAGAGACCCAGTACTTC. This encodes CASSRLVKQETQYF.

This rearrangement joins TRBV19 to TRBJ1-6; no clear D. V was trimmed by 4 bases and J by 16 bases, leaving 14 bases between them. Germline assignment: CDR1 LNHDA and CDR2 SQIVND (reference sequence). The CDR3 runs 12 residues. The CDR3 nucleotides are TGTGCCAGTAGTAGCCCACCAAGGTCACTCCACTTT. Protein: CASSSPPRSLHF.

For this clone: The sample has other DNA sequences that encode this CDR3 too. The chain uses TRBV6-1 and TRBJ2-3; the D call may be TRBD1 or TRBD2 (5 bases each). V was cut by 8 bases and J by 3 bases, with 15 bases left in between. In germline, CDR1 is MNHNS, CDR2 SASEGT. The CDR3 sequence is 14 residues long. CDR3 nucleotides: TGTGCCAGCCGCAGGGAGAGGAGTACAGATACGCAGTATTTT. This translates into CASRRERSTDTQYF.

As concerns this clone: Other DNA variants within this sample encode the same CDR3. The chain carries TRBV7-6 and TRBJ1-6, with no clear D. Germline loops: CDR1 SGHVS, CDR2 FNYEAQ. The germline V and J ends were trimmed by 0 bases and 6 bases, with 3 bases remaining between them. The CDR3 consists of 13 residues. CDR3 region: CASSLAGNSPLHF. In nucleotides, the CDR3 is TGTGCCAGCAGCTTAGCTGGTAATTCACCCCTCCACTTT.

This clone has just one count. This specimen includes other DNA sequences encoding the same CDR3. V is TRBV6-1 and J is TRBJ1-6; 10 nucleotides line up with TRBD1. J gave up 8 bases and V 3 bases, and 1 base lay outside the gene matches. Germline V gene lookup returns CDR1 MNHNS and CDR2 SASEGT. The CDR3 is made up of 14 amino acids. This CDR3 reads CASSEGQGYSPLHF. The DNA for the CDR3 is TGTGCCAGCAGTGAGGGACAGGGGTATTCACCCCTCCACTTT.